Detailed here is one T cell receptor (beta chain). Its target antigen remains unknown. The sample holds no much larger clone one base away, and base qualities are not on file. Participants in the prospective study were aged roughly 18 to 89 years, lived in 20 to 25 United States geographic areas, and enrolled through a virtual design. In the prospective study, cohorts were assigned on the basis of participant-reported clinical history obtained from a screening survey and a study questionnaire. Recovered participants in ImmuneRACE Cohort 3 were defined by two consecutive negative NP/OP PCR tests, clearance by a healthcare professional, or resolution of symptoms. Each participant in the prospective study had whole blood, serum and a nasopharyngeal or oropharyngeal swab collected by mobile phlebotomists. Prospective study participants could optionally give additional blood draws and questionnaires over an approximately two-month period. Blood samples from the prospective study were shipped frozen or at room temperature prior to DNA extraction.

The immunoSEQ Assay, a bias-controlled multiplex PCR, was used to amplify TCRbeta CDR3 regions from genomic DNA. The study's processing was this. The number of nucleated cells in each sample was estimated from the amplification of reference gene primers within the assay. To quantify the absolute abundance of each unique TCRbeta CDR3 rearrangement, sequence reads were collapsed and filtered. For each sample, productive Simpson clonality was calculated as the square root of Simpson's diversity index over productive rearrangements. This immuneACCESS table, as held by TCRdb, lists in-frame sequences with V and J called but not all clones. Of the missing ones, under half trace to an unresolved V gene in checked studies; the others have no known cause. V and J calls and clone size are those listed in that table; D and trimming were worked out from the DNA. Recorded for this sample are a few hundred thousand clones; about 85% of them occurred a single time. Of the sample, around 7.9% is held by the ten largest clones.

The sample is drawn from a study of blood T cell repertoires in COVID-19 (dated by TCRdb to 2018 to 2021). For the study in its entirety: Collaborator samples came from the United States, Italy and Spain and covered acute and convalescent phases of COVID-19. The prospective study material was composed of cDNA or gDNA derived from T cells, B-cell-depleted T cells, or PBMCs. Subjects who had been exposed to COVID-19, were actively infected with it, or had recovered from it provided the deeply sampled blood TCRbeta repertoires that made up the dataset. The repertoires were made available in a free public database intended to serve as a resource for research on the immune response to SARS-CoV-2. Samples came from the ongoing ImmuneRACE study (first 160 participants) plus 1,254 subjects from 6 global collaborators. Sample metadata almost always included a de-identified subject ID, COVID-19 status, age in years and sex. Where available, HLA class I and class II types were obtained from metadata supplied by the sample provider rather than from assay-based typing. What the work shows at the level of the full study, not this receptor alone: How much clinical and demographic metadata was included differed by source and by participant, and the metadata was provided uncurated.

What was sequenced was PBMCs or T cells enriched from blood (not recorded which). This sequence originates from a woman in her fifties or sixties who had recovered from COVID-19.

The CDR3 region reads CASSRGSGGTNTGELFF. The nucleotides are TGTGCCAGCAGCCGAGGTAGCGGGGGGACGAACACCGGGGAGCTGTTTTTT. The V gene is TRBV7-8 and the J gene is TRBJ2-2; 10 central bases correspond to TRBD2. CDR1 and CDR2 were assigned from the germline V gene as SGHVS and FQNEAQ. After removal of 5 bases from V and 0 bases from J, the junction retains 6 bases not matched to a gene. The CDR3, cysteine through phenylalanine, is 17 amino acids long. The retained sequence is limited to the CDR3, 51 bases, with the frame set at the first base.